These 25 T cell receptor beta chains were all obtained from the same sample, sequenced in a study of OX40 agonist ivuxolimab in advanced cancers. Assay used: immunoSEQ multiplex PCR; TCRdb lists only in-frame clones, some missing. The sample yields about 71,000 clones, about 81% seen once. The sample here was CD4+ or CD8+ T cells sorted from blood, taken in a trial of the OX40 agonist ivuxolimab. All receptors derive from an adult with an advanced solid tumor such as melanoma, head and neck, liver or kidney cancer.

This rearrangement joins TRBV27 to TRBJ1-3; TRBD1 is a possible D gene (5 bases). CDR1 and CDR2 from the germline V gene are MNHEY and SMNVEV (reference sequence). The ends were cut back, 2 bases at V and 0 bases at J, with 14 bases in the middle. The CDR3 loop spans 17 amino acids. The CDR3 DNA is TGTGCCAGCAGTTTAAGTCCCACAGGCTTCTCTGGAAACACCATATATTTT. Its protein is CASSLSPTGFSGNTIYF.

The gene calls are TRBV6-5 and TRBJ1-2, with unresolved D. The V end lost 6 bases, the J end lost 8 bases, and 16 bases lay between the germline ends. The CDR3 consists of 13 residues. The germline CDR1 and CDR2 sequences are MNHEY and SVGAGI. CDR3 in amino acids: CASRQTEGWGYTF. In DNA form, the CDR3 reads TGTGCCAGCAGACAAACGGAAGGTTGGGGCTACACCTTC.

This clone has just a few counts. V is TRBV6-6 and J is TRBJ2-7, with D uncertain. The germline V gene encodes CDR1 MNHNY and CDR2 SVGAGI (reference sequence). This CDR3 contains 11 residues. Trimming pared 3 bases from V and 4 bases from J, leaving 4 bases between. CDR3 in amino acids: CASSYEYEQYF. CDR3 in DNA: TGTGCCAGCAGTTATGAGTACGAGCAGTACTTC.

The CDR3 region is CASSLGQGYHEQYF. In DNA, the CDR3 is TGCGCCAGCAGCTTGGGACAGGGGTATCACGAGCAGTACTTC. This chain connects TRBV5-1 to TRBJ2-7; 8 bases fit TRBD1. The CDR3 length is 14 residues. Germline V CDR1 and CDR2: SGHRS, YFSETQ. V was pared by 0 bases and J by 5 bases, with 4 bases of the junction left unmatched.

About this clone itself: A read error may produce the germline difference seen at one junction end. The chain employs TRBV5-1 and TRBJ2-5; possibly TRBD1 for D (6 bases). Germline-derived CDR1 and CDR2 are SGHRS and YFSETQ. The CDR3 consists of 11 residues. CDR3 in amino acids: CASSLDREPHF. CDR3 nucleotide sequence: TGCGCCAGCAGCTTGGACAGGGAACCCCACTTC.

The chain is built from TRBV27 and TRBJ2-5; 10 bases line up with TRBD2. The CDR3 contains 15 residues. Per the germline V gene, CDR1 is MNHEY and CDR2 is SMNVEV (reference sequence). V lost 6 bases, J lost 5 bases, and 9 bases stayed unmatched. CDR3 DNA sequence: TGTGCCAGCAGCACTAGCGGGGTCACTGTGGAGACCCAGTACTTC. Its translation is CASSTSGVTVETQYF.

The chain employs TRBV27 and TRBJ2-1; unclear D gene. Between the trimmed V and J ends, which lost 4 bases and 0 bases, there was a span of 13 bases. Germline assignment: CDR1 MNHEY and CDR2 SMNVEV (reference sequence). This CDR3 comprises 16 residues. CDR3 in amino acids: CASSSLVRGSYNEQFF. The CDR3, as DNA: TGTGCCAGCAGTTCCCTAGTTAGAGGCTCCTACAATGAGCAGTTCTTC.

V usage is TRBV27 and J usage is TRBJ1-6, with D possibly TRBD1 on 5 matching bases. Trimming took 3 bases from V and 6 from J, leaving 15 bases between them. Germline V gene data show CDR1 as MNHEY and CDR2 as SMNVEV (reference sequence). The CDR3 length is 16 residues. CDR3 residues: CASSFLLRGGNSPLHF. DNA for the CDR3: TGTGCCAGCAGTTTTTTGTTGCGGGGCGGTAATTCACCCCTCCACTTT.

This chain uses TRBV11-3 with TRBJ1-2, with TRBD1 as a possible D gene (6 bases). The length of the CDR3 is 15 residues. Germline V gene data show CDR1 as SGHNT and CDR2 as YENEEA. V gave up 2 bases and J gave up 5 bases, with 15 bases separating them. CDR3 bases: TGTGCCAGCAGCTTATCATCCAGGGGAAAGTATGGCTACACCTTC. Its translation: CASSLSSRGKYGYTF.

This sequence joins TRBV2 and TRBJ1-1; tentatively, D is TRBD1 (5 bases). Trimming shortened V by 3 bases and J by 2 bases, and 10 bases separated the two germline ends. CDR1 is SNHLY, CDR2 FYNNEI, per germline. The CDR3 covers 14 residues. The CDR3 nucleotides read TGTGCCAGCAGTGACGGCCAGGGTAACACTGAAGCTTTCTTT. It yields the protein CASSDGQGNTEAFF.

This clone showed up just once. The CDR3 region has the DNA TGCAGCGGAGACAGGGGTGATGCTGAAGCTTTCTTT. It yields the protein CSGDRGDAEAFF. This chain uses TRBV29-1 with TRBJ1-1; 8 nucleotides match TRBD1. The CDR3 contains 12 residues. Losses at the gene ends were 7 bases for V and 6 bases for J; bases not matched to a gene: 7. Looked up from germline, CDR1 is SQVTM and CDR2 is ANQGSEA.

This clone appeared once. V gene TRBV29-1 combines with J gene TRBJ1-1; D is undetermined. V lost 7 bases, J lost 11 bases, and 14 bases lay in between. CDR3 length equals 10 residues. Germline CDR1 and CDR2: SQVTM and ANQGSEA. In DNA form, the CDR3 reads TGCAGCGCCTCAGAGACAATGGCTTTCTTT. This translates into CSASETMAFF.

The V call is TRBV2, the J call TRBJ1-4; D is ambiguous. This CDR3 comprises 15 residues. With 5 bases removed from V and 3 bases from J, the gap between germline ends came to 13 bases. Germline values: CDR1 SNHLY, CDR2 FYNNEI. CDR3 sequence reads: CASSTPRVANEKLFF. In nucleotides, the CDR3 is TGTGCCAGCAGTACACCCCGGGTGGCTAATGAAAAACTGTTTTTT.

The chain is built from TRBV5-1 and TRBJ1-2, with D perhaps matching TRBD1 (6 bases). The CDR3 is 15 residues long. Germline CDR1 reads SGHRS; CDR2 reads YFSETQ. Deletions cut 0 bases from V and 5 bases from J, with 14 bases between. CDR3 sequence (DNA): TGCGCCAGCAGCTTGGAGTCGGGGGCTGGTTATGGCTACACCTTC. This codes for CASSLESGAGYGYTF.

This chain joins TRBV11-2 and TRBJ2-5; TRBD2 matches 9 bases. CDR1 and CDR2 (germline): SGHAT, FQNNGV. This CDR3 has 16 amino acids. V lost 3 bases and J lost 5; bases outside the gene matches: 10. CDR3 bases: TGTGCCAGCAGCTTGCGCGGGGGGGCCGGCGGCGAGACCCAGTACTTC. Translation gives CASSLRGGAGGETQYF. Full variable domain (rest looked up from reference TRBV11-2 and TRBJ2-5): EAGVAQSPRYKIIEKRQSVAFWCNPISGHATLYWYQQILGQGPKLLIQFQNNGVVDDSQLPKDRFSAERLKGVDSTLKIQPAKLEDSAVYLCASSLRGGAGGETQYFGPGTRLLVL.

This chain links TRBV7-2 with TRBJ1-1; the match to TRBD1 covers 7 bases. The CDR3 is made up of 16 amino acids. V lost 1 base, J lost 1 base, and 6 bases stayed unmatched. Germline V CDR1 and CDR2: SGHTA, FQGNSA. In DNA form, the CDR3 reads TGTGCCAGCAGCTTAGAGGTAAACAGGGGGAACACTGAAGCTTTCTTT. Protein product: CASSLEVNRGNTEAFF.

The chain links TRBV25-1 to TRBJ1-2, with 8 bases matching TRBD1. The V segment lost 4 bases and the J segment 4 bases; nucleotides outside the gene matches: 8. This CDR3 is 15 amino acids long. Germline CDR1 and CDR2: MGHDK and SYGVNS. CDR3 sequence: CASSAGQAHGYGYTF. The DNA of the CDR3 is TGTGCCAGCAGTGCGGGACAGGCTCATGGCTATGGCTACACCTTC.

V is TRBV9 and J is TRBJ1-1, with D possibly being TRBD1 (6 bases). V was shortened by 4 bases and J by 6 bases, with 19 bases between the two germline ends. The germline gives CDR1 SGDLS, CDR2 YYNGEE. The CDR3 consists of 15 residues. The CDR3 protein is CASSSYFQGMSEAFF. The CDR3 nucleotides read TGTGCCAGCAGCTCGTACTTCCAGGGGATGTCTGAAGCTTTCTTT. Supplemented by reference TRBV9 and TRBJ1-1, the full variable domain reads DSGVTQTPKHLITATGQRVTLRCSPRSGDLSVYWYQQSLDQGLQFLIQYYNGEERAKGNILERFSAQQFPDLHSELNLSSLELGDSALYFCASSSYFQGMSEAFFGQGTRLTVV.

The rearrangement joins TRBV2 to TRBJ1-5, with 8 bases fitting TRBD1. This CDR3 has 14 amino acids. The J segment lost 7 bases and the V segment lost 2 bases, leaving 4 bases of the junction unmatched. Germline V gene lookup returns CDR1 SNHLY and CDR2 FYNNEI. The CDR3: CASSETGGRQPQHF. Here the CDR3 DNA reads TGTGCCAGCAGTGAAACAGGGGGACGCCAGCCCCAGCATTTT. Filled out from reference TRBV2 and TRBJ1-5, the complete variable domain reads EPEVTQTPSHQVTQMGQEVILRCVPISNHLYFYWYRQILGQKVEFLVSFYNNEISEKSEIFDDQFSVERPDGSNFTLKIRSTKLEDSAMYFCASSETGGRQPQHFGDGTRLSIL.

This clone showed up just once. This chain links TRBV5-1 with TRBJ1-6, with a tentative D call TRBD1 (5 bases). The germline V and J ends were trimmed by 2 bases and 4 bases, with 13 bases remaining between them. Germline V gene sequence: CDR1 SGHRS, CDR2 YFSETQ. The CDR3 has 16 amino acids. The DNA of the CDR3 is TGCGCCAGCAGCTTAGGTGGGACGGAGTATAATTCACCCCTCCACTTT. Amino acids: CASSLGGTEYNSPLHF.

V gene TRBV6-1 combines with J gene TRBJ2-3; TRBD2 matches at 8 bases. This CDR3 region has 15 residues. CDR1 is MNHNS and CDR2 is SASEGT in the germline V gene. The ends lost 6 bases at V and 5 bases at J; junction bases unmatched: 10. CDR3 region: CASSLLSGVGDTQYF. CDR3 coding DNA: TGTGCCAGCAGCTTACTTAGCGGGGTTGGAGATACGCAGTATTTT.

This chain uses TRBV6-6 with TRBJ2-3; 11 bases map to TRBD2. CDR1 is MNHNY and CDR2 is SVGAGI in the germline V gene (reference sequence). V was pared by 10 bases and J by 6 bases, with 9 bases of the junction left unmatched. The CDR3 runs 14 residues. This CDR3 is CATGTSGFGDTQYF. CDR3 sequence (DNA): TGTGCCACTGGGACTAGCGGCTTCGGGGATACGCAGTATTTT.

The gene calls are TRBV6-1 and TRBJ2-7; no definite D call. V was clipped by 3 bases and J by 1 base, with 10 bases between them. There are 14 residues in the CDR3. In germline, CDR1 is MNHNS, CDR2 SASEGT. The CDR3 loop reads CASSDWAVSYEQYF. In DNA form, the CDR3 reads TGTGCCAGCAGTGATTGGGCAGTTTCCTACGAGCAGTACTTC.

Comment on this clone: This sample includes further DNA sequences coding for the same CDR3. The V call is TRBV5-4, the J call TRBJ1-2; 8 bases line up with TRBD1. Germline V gene lookup returns CDR1 SGHNT and CDR2 YYREEE (reference sequence). V lost 3 bases, J lost 7 bases, and 5 bases stayed unmatched. The CDR3 is made up of 13 amino acids. In DNA form, the CDR3 reads TGTGCCAGCAGCTCTGGACAGGGTGGTGGCTACACCTTC. Protein product: CASSSGQGGGYTF.

The J gene is TRBJ2-3, the V gene TRBV6-1; D gene uncertain. This CDR3 is 13 amino acids long. The germline gives CDR1 MNHNS, CDR2 SASEGT. Trimming took off 7 bases at V and 2 bases at J, with 10 bases between the two ends. The CDR3 DNA sequence: TGTGCCAGCACTAGAAACCCCACAGATACGCAGTATTTT. Translating it yields CASTRNPTDTQYF.